One sample yielded the 7 T cell receptor beta chains listed below, sequenced in a study of human T cells and chemical hapten exposure. Time point meaning: patch test 2, 6 weeks after DPC sensitization. Sample treatment: therapeutic diphenylcyclopropenone sensitization with weekly scalp DPC. TCRdb called the RACE reads again in MiXCR, with one record for every CDR3 protein. This repertoire shows over 130,000 distinct CDR3 sequences, about 12% found once; its top ten account for around 1.4%. The material was whole blood, obtained in connection with sensitization to the hapten diphenylcyclopropenone (DPC). These TCRs come from a woman between 45 and 65 years old with alopecia areata. Some clones in this sample may be carry-over from other donors' samples.

This clonotype appeared many times. The chain is built from TRBV9 and TRBJ1-2; 8 bases match TRBD1. The J segment lost 5 bases and the V segment lost 4 bases, leaving 4 bases of the junction unmatched. The V gene's germline CDR1 is SGDLS and CDR2 YYNGEE. This CDR3 is built from 13 residues. The CDR3 sequence is CASSTGQGYGYTF. CDR3 bases: TGTGCCAGCAGCACTGGACAGGGTTATGGCTACACCTTC. Combining the CDR3 with reference TRBV9 and TRBJ1-2 gives the whole variable domain DSGVTQTPKHLITATGQRVTLRCSPRSGDLSVYWYQQSLDQGLQFLIQYYNGEERAKGNILERFSAQQFPDLHSELNLSSLELGDSALYFCASSTGQGYGYTFGSGTRLTVV.

This rearrangement joins TRBV24-1 to TRBJ1-1; 9 bases fit TRBD1. The germline CDR1 and CDR2 sequences are KGHDR and SFDVKD. This CDR3 spans 16 amino acids. V dropped 7 bases and J dropped 5; count of bases not matched to a gene: 13. The chain's CDR3 is CATSLGGTGSLTEAFF. The CDR3 nucleotides read TGTGCCACCAGCCTTGGGGGGACAGGGTCGCTAACTGAAGCTTTCTTT.

This clonotype was found a few times. The chain has TRBV30 and TRBJ1-2; TRBD1 agrees at 8 bases. There are 13 residues in the CDR3. CDR1 and CDR2 from the germline V gene are GTSNPN and SVGIG (reference sequence). Germline trimming cut 2 bases from V and 4 bases from J; bases unmatched to any gene: 3. In DNA form, the CDR3 reads TGTGCCTGGAGTCGGGACAGGCCCTATGGCTACACCTTC. This gives the protein CAWSRDRPYGYTF. Combining the CDR3 with reference TRBV30 and TRBJ1-2 gives the whole variable domain SQTIHQWPATLVQPVGSPLSLECTVEGTSNPNLYWYRQAAGRGLQLLFYSVGIGQISSEVPQNLSASRPQDRQFILSSKKLLLSDSGFYLCAWSRDRPYGYTFGSGTRLTVV.

The chain is built from TRBV6-5 and TRBJ2-1; 10 bases are shared with TRBD1. The CDR3 runs to 14 residues. CDR1 is MNHEY, CDR2 SVGAGI, per germline. With V trimmed by 5 bases and J by 8 bases, 6 bases remained unmatched. DNA for the CDR3: TGTGCCAGCAGTACTTGGACAGGGGGGGATGAGCAGTTCTTC. As protein: CASSTWTGGDEQFF.

The J gene is TRBJ2-7, the V gene TRBV20-1; D gene unclear. V was pared by 3 bases and J by 3 bases, with 9 bases between. The CDR3 consists of 12 residues. Germline loops: CDR1 DFQATT, CDR2 SNEGSKA (reference sequence). CDR3 sequence (DNA): TGCAGTGCTAGCGACGGATTCTACGAGCAGTACTTC. Encoded protein: CSASDGFYEQYF.

This clonotype was picked up many times. V is TRBV18 and J is TRBJ1-5; possible D gene TRBD1, 5 bases. This CDR3 contains 13 residues. Trimming pared 3 bases from V and 9 bases from J, leaving 12 bases between. Per the germline V gene, CDR1 is KGHSH and CDR2 is LQKENI. CDR3 in DNA: TGTGCCAGCTCACCCGGGACCGCCCGGCCCCAGCATTTT. Protein sequence: CASSPGTARPQHF.

This clonotype came up a few times. V is TRBV18 and J is TRBJ1-1; perhaps TRBD1 as D (5 bases). Germline CDR1 and CDR2: KGHSH and LQKENI. The CDR3 runs 13 residues. The V gene lost 4 bases and the J gene lost 0 bases, with 6 bases spanning the gap. The CDR3 nucleotides are TGTGCCAGCTCACTACAGGTGAACACTGAAGCTTTCTTT. Amino acids: CASSLQVNTEAFF. The entire variable domain, with the rest obtained from reference TRBV18 and TRBJ1-1, is as follows: NAGVMQNPRHLVRRRGQEARLRCSPMKGHSHVYWYRQLPEEGLKFMVYLQKENIIDESGMPKERFSAEFPKEGPSILRIQQVVRGDSAAYFCASSLQVNTEAFFGQGTRLTVV.